The TCR beta chain under discussion was sequenced for a study of control samples from healthy donors and cancer patients. Data came from immunoSEQ multiplex PCR; TCRdb stores just in-frame clones and leaves some out. In the table there are 51,000 or so clones, roughly 80% of which are singletons. The V end lost 4 bases, the J end lost 6 bases, and 12 bases lay between the germline ends. This CDR3 spans 13 amino acids. Germline CDR1 and CDR2: SGHRS and YFSETQ. In its sample, this clone was seen once. The rearrangement links TRBV5-1 to TRBJ2-3; D is undetermined. The receptor was isolated from a man between 65 and 85 years old in good health. Sequencing used blood. The CDR3 loop is CASSLSRTDTQYF. For the CDR3, the DNA is TGCGCCAGCAGCCTTTCCCGGACGGATACGCAGTATTTT.